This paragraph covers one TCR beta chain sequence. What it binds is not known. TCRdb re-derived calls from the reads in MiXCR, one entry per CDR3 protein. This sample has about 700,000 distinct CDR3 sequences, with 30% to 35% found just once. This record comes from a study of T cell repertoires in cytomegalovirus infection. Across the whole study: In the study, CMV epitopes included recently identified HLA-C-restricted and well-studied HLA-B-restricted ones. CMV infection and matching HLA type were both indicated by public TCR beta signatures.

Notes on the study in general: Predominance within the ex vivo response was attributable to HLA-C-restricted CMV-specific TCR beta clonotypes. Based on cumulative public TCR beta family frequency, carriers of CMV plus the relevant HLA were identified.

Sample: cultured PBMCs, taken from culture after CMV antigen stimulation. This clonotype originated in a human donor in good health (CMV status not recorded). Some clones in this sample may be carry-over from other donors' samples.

The CDR3 nucleotides are TGTGCCAGCAGTGAGGGCAGGCCCTACTACGAGCAGTACTTC. Amino acid sequence: CASSEGRPYYEQYF. The rearrangement links TRBV6-1 to TRBJ2-7; D is unclear. The CDR3 sequence is 14 residues long. Trimming shortened V by 3 bases and J by 3 bases, and 12 bases separated the two germline ends. The germline gives CDR1 MNHNS, CDR2 SASEGT.